The present TCR beta chain was sequenced within a study of blood T cell repertoires in COVID-19. The protocol was immunoSEQ multiplex PCR, while the TCRdb copy is restricted to in-frame clones and leaves out a portion. The table has around 190,000 clones, roughly 83% seen once. Between the trimmed V and J ends, which lost 6 bases and 7 bases, there was a span of 13 bases. Germline CDR1 reads MNHEY; CDR2 reads SMNVEV (reference sequence). The CDR3 totals 13 residues. The sample was PBMCs or T cells enriched from blood (not recorded which). The receptor comes from a man aged 35 to 55 with acute COVID-19. V is TRBV27 and J is TRBJ1-5, with a possible D match to TRBD1 (5 bases). In DNA, the CDR3 is TGTGCCAGCAGCTCCCGTTGGGGCCAGCCCCAGCATTTT. This codes for CASSSRWGQPQHF.